In its sample, the clone carrying this T cell receptor beta chain was seen a few times. The sample belongs to a study of blood T cell repertoires in COVID-19. The repertoire was sequenced with immunoSEQ multiplex PCR; TCRdb's copy has only in-frame clones and lacks some. Seen here are about 180,000 clones, 75% to 85% observed once, and the top ten hold 12% to 15%. The CDR3 sequence is 12 residues long. V was pared by 5 bases and J by 0 bases, with 5 bases between. Germline-derived CDR1 and CDR2 are SEHNR and FQNEAQ (reference sequence). Material: PBMCs or T cells enriched from blood (not recorded which). The sequence derives from a man aged 45-65 years who had recovered from COVID-19. This chain uses TRBV7-9 with TRBJ2-7, with D hard to call. The CDR3 nucleotides are TGTGCCAGCAGCCCCCTCTCCTACGAGCAGTACTTC. Translation gives CASSPLSYEQYF. Full variable domain (outside the CDR3, taken from reference TRBV7-9 and TRBJ2-7): DTGVSQNPRHKITKRGQNVTFRCDPISEHNRLYWYRQTLGQGPEFLTYFQNEAQLEKSRLLSDRFSAERPKGSFSTLEIQRTEQGDSAMYLCASSPLSYEQYFGPGTRLTVT.